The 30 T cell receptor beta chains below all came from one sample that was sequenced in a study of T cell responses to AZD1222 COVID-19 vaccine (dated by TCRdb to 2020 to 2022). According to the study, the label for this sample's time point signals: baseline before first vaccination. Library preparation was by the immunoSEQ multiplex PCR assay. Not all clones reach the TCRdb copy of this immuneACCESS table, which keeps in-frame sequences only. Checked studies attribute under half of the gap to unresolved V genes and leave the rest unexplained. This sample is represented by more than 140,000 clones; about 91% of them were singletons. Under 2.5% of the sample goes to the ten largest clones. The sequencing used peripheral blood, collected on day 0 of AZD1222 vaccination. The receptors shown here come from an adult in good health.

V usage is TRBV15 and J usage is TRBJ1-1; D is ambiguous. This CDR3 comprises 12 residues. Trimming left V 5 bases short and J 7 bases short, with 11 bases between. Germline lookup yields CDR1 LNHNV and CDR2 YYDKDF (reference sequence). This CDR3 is CATSEDGSEAFF. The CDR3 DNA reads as TGTGCCACCAGCGAGGACGGAAGTGAAGCTTTCTTT.

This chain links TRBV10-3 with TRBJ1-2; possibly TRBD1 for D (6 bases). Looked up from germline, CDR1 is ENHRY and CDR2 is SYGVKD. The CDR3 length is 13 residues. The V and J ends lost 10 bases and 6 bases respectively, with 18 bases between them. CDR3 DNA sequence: TGTGCCACCACGGGACATAGTTTCGATGGCTACACCTTC. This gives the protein CATTGHSFDGYTF.

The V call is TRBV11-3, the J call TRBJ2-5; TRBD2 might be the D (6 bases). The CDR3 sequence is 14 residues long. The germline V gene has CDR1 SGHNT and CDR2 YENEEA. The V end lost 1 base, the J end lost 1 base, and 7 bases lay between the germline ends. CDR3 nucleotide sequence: TGTGCCAGCAGCTTAGGAGCGGGCCAAGAGACCCAGTACTTC. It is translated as CASSLGAGQETQYF.

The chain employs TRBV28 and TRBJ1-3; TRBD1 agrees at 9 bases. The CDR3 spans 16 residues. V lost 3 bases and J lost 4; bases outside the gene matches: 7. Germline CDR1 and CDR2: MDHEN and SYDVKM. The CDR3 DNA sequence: TGTGCCAGCAGTTTCGACAGGGGGGATTTCGGAAACACCATATATTTT. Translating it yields CASSFDRGDFGNTIYF.

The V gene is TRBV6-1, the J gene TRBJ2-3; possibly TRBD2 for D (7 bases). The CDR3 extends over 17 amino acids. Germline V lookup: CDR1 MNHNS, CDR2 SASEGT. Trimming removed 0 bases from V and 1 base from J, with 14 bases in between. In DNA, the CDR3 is TGTGCCAGCAGTGAAGCTGGGGGGGGCGCGGGCACAGATACGCAGTATTTT. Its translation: CASSEAGGGAGTDTQYF.

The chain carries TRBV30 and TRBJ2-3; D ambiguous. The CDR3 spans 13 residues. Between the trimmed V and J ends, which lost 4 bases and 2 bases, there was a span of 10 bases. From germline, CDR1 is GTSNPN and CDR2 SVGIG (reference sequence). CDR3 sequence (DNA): TGTGCCTGGACTTCGAGGTACACAGATACGCAGTATTTT. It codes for CAWTSRYTDTQYF.

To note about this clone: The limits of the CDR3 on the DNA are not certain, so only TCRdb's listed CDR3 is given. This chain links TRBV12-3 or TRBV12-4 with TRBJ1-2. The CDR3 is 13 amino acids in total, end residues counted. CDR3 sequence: CASSFLWGGGYTF.

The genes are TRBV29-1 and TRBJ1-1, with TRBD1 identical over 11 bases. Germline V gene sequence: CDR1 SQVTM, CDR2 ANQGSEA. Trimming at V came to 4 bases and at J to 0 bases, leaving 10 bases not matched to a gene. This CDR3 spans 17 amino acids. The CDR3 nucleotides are TGCAGCGTTGCTAGGACAGGGGGCTTACAAATGAACACTGAAGCTTTCTTT. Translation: CSVARTGGLQMNTEAFF.

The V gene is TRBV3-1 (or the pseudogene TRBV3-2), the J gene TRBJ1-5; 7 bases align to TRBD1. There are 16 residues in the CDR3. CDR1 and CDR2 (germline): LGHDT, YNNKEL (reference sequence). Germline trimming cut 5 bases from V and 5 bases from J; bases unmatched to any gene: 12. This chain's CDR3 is CASSDTGTVIHQPQHF. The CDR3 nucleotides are TGTGCCAGCAGCGACACCGGGACAGTCATACATCAGCCCCAGCATTTT.

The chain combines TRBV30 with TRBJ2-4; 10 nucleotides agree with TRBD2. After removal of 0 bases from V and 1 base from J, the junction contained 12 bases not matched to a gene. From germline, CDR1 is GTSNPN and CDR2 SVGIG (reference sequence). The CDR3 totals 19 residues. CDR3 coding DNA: TGTGCCTGGAGTGTGGAAAGAGCGGGAGGGGTTGGGGCCAAAAACATTCAGTACTTC. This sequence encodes CAWSVERAGGVGAKNIQYF. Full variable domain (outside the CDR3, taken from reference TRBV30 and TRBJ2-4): SQTIHQWPATLVQPVGSPLSLECTVEGTSNPNLYWYRQAAGRGLQLLFYSVGIGQISSEVPQNLSASRPQDRQFILSSKKLLLSDSGFYLCAWSVERAGGVGAKNIQYFGAGTRLSVL.

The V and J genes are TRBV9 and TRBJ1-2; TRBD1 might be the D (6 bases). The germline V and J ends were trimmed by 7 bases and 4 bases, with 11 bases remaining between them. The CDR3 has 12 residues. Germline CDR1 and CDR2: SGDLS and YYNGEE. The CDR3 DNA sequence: TGTGCCAGCGGGGGGCGCTTCTATGGCTACACCTTC. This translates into CASGGRFYGYTF.

DNA for the CDR3: TGTGCCTGGACCTACAGGGGGGGAACTGAAGCTTTCTTT. This gives the protein CAWTYRGGTEAFF. The chain employs TRBV30 and TRBJ1-1; 8 bases match TRBD1. Losses at the gene ends were 4 bases for V and 5 bases for J; bases not matched to a gene: 6. There are 13 residues in the CDR3. CDR1 is GTSNPN, CDR2 SVGIG, per germline (reference sequence).

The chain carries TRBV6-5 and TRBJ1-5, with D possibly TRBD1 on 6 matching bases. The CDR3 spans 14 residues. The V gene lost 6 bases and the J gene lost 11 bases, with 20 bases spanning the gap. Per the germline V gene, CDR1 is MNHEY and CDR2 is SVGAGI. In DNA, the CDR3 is TGTGCCAGCAGAAAGGCAGGGGAAACGAGAGCCCAGCATTTT. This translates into CASRKAGETRAQHF.

The CDR3 region has the DNA TGCAGTGCTAAGACGACAGATACGCAGTATTTT. Translation gives CSAKTTDTQYF. The chain recombines TRBV20-1 with TRBJ2-3, with unresolved D. The CDR3 contains 11 residues. Trimming left V 4 bases short and J 3 bases short, with 5 bases between. Germline values: CDR1 DFQATT, CDR2 SNEGSKA (reference sequence).

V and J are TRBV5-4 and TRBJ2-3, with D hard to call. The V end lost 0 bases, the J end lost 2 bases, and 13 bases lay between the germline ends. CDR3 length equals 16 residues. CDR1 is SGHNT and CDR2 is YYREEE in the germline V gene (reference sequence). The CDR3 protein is CASSLDPRQTTDTQYF. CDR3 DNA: TGTGCCAGCAGCTTGGATCCCAGGCAGACCACAGATACGCAGTATTTT.

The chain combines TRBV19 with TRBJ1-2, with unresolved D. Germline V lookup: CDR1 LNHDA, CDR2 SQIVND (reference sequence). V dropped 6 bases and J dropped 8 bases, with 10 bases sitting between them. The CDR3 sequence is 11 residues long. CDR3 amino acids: CASSPGWGYTF. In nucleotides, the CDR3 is TGTGCCAGTAGCCCCGGGTGGGGCTACACCTTC.

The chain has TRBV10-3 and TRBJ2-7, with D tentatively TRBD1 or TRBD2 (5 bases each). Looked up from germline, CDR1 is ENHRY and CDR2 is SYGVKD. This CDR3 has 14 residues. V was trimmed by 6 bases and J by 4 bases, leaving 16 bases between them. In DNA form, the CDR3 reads TGTGCCATCAGCTTTACGACCGGGGCTTACGAGCAGTACTTC. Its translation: CAISFTTGAYEQYF.

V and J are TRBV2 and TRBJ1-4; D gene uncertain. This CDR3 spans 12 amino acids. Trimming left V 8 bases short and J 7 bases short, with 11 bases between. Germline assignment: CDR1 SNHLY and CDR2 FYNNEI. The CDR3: CASGAVSEKLFF. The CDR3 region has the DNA TGTGCCAGCGGAGCAGTTAGTGAAAAACTGTTTTTT. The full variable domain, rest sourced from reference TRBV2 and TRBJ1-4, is EPEVTQTPSHQVTQMGQEVILRCVPISNHLYFYWYRQILGQKVEFLVSFYNNEISEKSEIFDDQFSVERPDGSNFTLKIRSTKLEDSAMYFCASGAVSEKLFFGSGTQLSVL.

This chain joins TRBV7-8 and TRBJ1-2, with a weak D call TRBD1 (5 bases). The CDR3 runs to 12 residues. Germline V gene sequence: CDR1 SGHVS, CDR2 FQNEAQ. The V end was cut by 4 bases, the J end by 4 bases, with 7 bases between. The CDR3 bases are TGTGCCAGCAGCTCACAGGCCTATGGCTACACCTTC. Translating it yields CASSSQAYGYTF.

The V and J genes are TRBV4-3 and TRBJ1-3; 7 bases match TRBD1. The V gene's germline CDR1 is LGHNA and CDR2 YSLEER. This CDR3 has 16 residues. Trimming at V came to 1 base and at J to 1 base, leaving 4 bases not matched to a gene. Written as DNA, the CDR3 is TGCGCCAGCAGCCAAGGAAGACAGGGATCTGGAAACACCATATATTTT. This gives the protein CASSQGRQGSGNTIYF.

CDR3 sequence (DNA): TGTGCCAGCAGTCAGCTAGGGGTTCAGTTGGATACGCAGTATTTT. Residues: CASSQLGVQLDTQYF. The chain carries TRBV6-2 or TRBV6-3 and TRBJ2-3; TRBD1 might be the D (5 bases). The CDR3 consists of 15 residues. V was shortened by 5 bases and J by 6 bases, with 18 bases between the two germline ends. CDR1 MNHEY and CDR2 SVGEGT come from the germline V gene.

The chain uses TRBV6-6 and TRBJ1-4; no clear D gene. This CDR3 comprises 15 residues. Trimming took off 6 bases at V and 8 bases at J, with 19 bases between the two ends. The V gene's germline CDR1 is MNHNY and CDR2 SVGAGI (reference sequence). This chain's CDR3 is CASSLTQGGGEKLFF. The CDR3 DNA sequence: TGTGCCAGCAGCCTTACCCAAGGTGGAGGGGAAAAACTGTTTTTT.

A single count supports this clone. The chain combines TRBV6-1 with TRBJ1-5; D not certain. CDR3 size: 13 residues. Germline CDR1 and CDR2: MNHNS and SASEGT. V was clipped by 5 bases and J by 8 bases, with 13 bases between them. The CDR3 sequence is CASSYGRREPQHF. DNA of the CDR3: TGTGCCAGCAGTTATGGACGGAGGGAGCCCCAGCATTTT.

The CDR3 DNA reads TGTGCCAGCAGTTTATCCACAGGGGCGAACACTGAAGCTTTCTTT. It encodes CASSLSTGANTEAFF. The chain links TRBV27 to TRBJ1-1, with 7 bases matching TRBD1. The length of the CDR3 is 15 residues. Germline CDR1 is MNHEY and CDR2 is SMNVEV (reference sequence). The ends lost 0 bases at V and 1 base at J; junction bases unmatched: 2.

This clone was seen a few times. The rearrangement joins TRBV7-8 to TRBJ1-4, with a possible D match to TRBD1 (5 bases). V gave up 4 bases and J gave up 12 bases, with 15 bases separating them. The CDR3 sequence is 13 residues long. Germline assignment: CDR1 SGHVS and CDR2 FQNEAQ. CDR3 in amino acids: CASSSRGGTELFF. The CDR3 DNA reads TGTGCCAGCAGCTCTCGGGGTGGGACCGAACTGTTTTTT.

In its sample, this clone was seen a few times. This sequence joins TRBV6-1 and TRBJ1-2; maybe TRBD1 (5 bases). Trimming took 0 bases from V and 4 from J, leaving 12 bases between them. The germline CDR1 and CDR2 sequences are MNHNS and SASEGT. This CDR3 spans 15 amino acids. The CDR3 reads CASSEARGAGYGYTF. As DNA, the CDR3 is TGTGCCAGCAGTGAAGCGCGAGGGGCAGGCTATGGCTACACCTTC.

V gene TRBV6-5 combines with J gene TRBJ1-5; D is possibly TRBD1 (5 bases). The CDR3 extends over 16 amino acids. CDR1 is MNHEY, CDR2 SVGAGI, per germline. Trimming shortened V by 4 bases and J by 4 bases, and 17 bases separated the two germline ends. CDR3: CASSSGYRDLNQPQHF. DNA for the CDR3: TGTGCCAGCAGTTCCGGCTACCGGGACTTAAATCAGCCCCAGCATTTT.

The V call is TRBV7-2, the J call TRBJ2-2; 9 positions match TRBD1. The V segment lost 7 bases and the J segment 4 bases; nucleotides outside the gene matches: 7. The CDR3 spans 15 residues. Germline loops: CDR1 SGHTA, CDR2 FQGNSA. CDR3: CASNNPTGGTGELFF. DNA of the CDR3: TGTGCCAGCAACAACCCGACAGGGGGCACCGGGGAGCTGTTTTTT.

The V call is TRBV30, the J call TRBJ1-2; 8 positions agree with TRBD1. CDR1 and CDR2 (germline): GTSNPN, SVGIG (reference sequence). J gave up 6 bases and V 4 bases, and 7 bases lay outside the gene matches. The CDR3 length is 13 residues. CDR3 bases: TGTGCCTGGATCATTAGGACAGGGAATGGCTACACCTTC. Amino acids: CAWIIRTGNGYTF.

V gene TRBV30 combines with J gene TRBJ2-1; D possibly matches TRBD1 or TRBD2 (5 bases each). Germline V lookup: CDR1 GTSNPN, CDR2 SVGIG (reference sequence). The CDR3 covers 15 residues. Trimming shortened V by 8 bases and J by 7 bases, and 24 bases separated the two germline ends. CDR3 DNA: TGTGCCAGCAACGGTGACGTCCGGGGCGGTAATGAGCAGTTCTTC. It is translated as CASNGDVRGGNEQFF.